What follows is one T cell receptor beta chain and its context. This entry belongs to a study of blood T cell repertoires in COVID-19. Study as a whole: T cells, B-cell-depleted T cells, or PBMCs provided the cDNA or gDNA that served as material.

The data were produced by immunoSEQ multiplex PCR, yet TCRdb's version contains in-frame clones alone and is incomplete. The sample records roughly 330,000 clones, around 90% being singletons. V lost 6 bases to trimming and J lost 4 bases; unmatched junction nucleotides: 7. Per germline, CDR1 KGHDR and CDR2 SFDVKD. This CDR3 spans 16 amino acids. The rearrangement uses TRBV24-1 and TRBJ1-5; 11 positions match TRBD1. This receptor was obtained from a man aged 25 to 45 with COVID-19, enrolled during active disease. Sample: peripheral blood. CDR3 nucleotide sequence: TGTGCCACCAGTCCCCGGGACAGGGGGGATAATCAGCCCCAGCATTTT. This gives the protein CATSPRDRGDNQPQHF.